A single sample gave rise to the 28 T cell receptor beta chains below, sequenced in a study of blood T cell repertoires in COVID-19. Libraries were prepared by immunoSEQ multiplex PCR; TCRdb keeps only in-frame clonotypes and omits some of them. The sample holds 250,000 or so clones, about 85% seen once. The source material was PBMCs or T cells enriched from blood (not recorded which). Receptors were obtained from a man aged 25 to 40 who had recovered from COVID-19.

In this sample, this clone turned up once. V and J are TRBV18 and TRBJ1-5, with a possible D match to TRBD1 (5 bases). The CDR3 runs to 13 residues. V was clipped by 8 bases and J by 1 base, with 9 bases between them. Germline loops: CDR1 KGHSH, CDR2 LQKENI. CDR3 region: CASGSGSNQPQHF. CDR3 coding DNA: TGTGCCAGCGGTTCAGGGAGCAATCAGCCCCAGCATTTT.

The genes are TRBV7-8 and TRBJ1-3, with 9 bases lining up with TRBD1. This CDR3 comprises 15 residues. V trimming: 7 bases; J trimming: 3 bases; junction bases outside the gene matches: 7. Per germline, CDR1 SGHVS and CDR2 FQNEAQ. The CDR3 coding sequence is TGTGCCAGCACGACATGGGGACAGGGTGGAAACACCATATATTTT. This gives the protein CASTTWGQGGNTIYF.

This chain connects TRBV7-8 to TRBJ1-5, with 7 nucleotides matching TRBD1. Germline CDR1 reads SGHVS; CDR2 reads FQNEAQ. This CDR3 is built from 16 residues. J was trimmed by 3 bases and V by 2 bases; bases with no gene match: 7. The CDR3 DNA reads as TGTGCCAGCAGCTTAATAGGAGACAGGGCCAATCAGCCCCAGCATTTT. Translation gives CASSLIGDRANQPQHF.

V is TRBV28 and J is TRBJ2-3, with 10 bases aligning to TRBD2. V gave up 4 bases and J gave up 5 bases; unmatched junction bases: 12. The germline V gene has CDR1 MDHEN and CDR2 SYDVKM. The CDR3 contains 17 residues. The CDR3 protein is CASSSLGLAGAGDTQYF. Here the CDR3 DNA reads TGTGCCAGCAGTTCTCTGGGTCTAGCGGGAGCAGGAGATACGCAGTATTTT.

Comments on this clone: Within the sample, other DNA sequences also encode this same CDR3. In DNA form, the CDR3 reads TGCGCCAGCAGCCAAGATCGGGGAGACACTGAAGCTTTCTTT. Its protein product is CASSQDRGDTEAFF. The chain employs TRBV4-1 and TRBJ1-1, with D unresolved. Trimming took 0 bases from V and 3 from J, leaving 8 bases between them. CDR3 size: 14 residues. Germline lookup yields CDR1 MGHRA and CDR2 YSYEKL.

The CDR3 nucleotides are TGTGCCAGCAGCTTCCAAACAGGGGGCACAGAGACCCAGTACTTC. Translation: CASSFQTGGTETQYF. This chain links TRBV11-2 with TRBJ2-5; 9 positions agree with TRBD1. V shed 3 bases, J shed 4 bases, and the junction held 6 bases outside the gene matches. CDR1 is SGHAT and CDR2 is FQNNGV in the germline V gene. This CDR3 comprises 15 residues.

This clone has a single count. This chain connects TRBV2 to TRBJ1-5; the D gene is possibly TRBD1 (5 bases). Germline CDR1 and CDR2: SNHLY and FYNNEI. The CDR3 is 13 residues long. The V gene lost 4 bases and the J gene lost 2 bases, with 6 bases spanning the gap. The CDR3 coding sequence is TGTGCCAGCAGTGTCAGGGGCAATCAGCCCCAGCATTTT. Its translation: CASSVRGNQPQHF.

This chain uses TRBV12-5 with TRBJ1-1, with D possibly being TRBD1 (6 bases). Trimming removed 2 bases at V and 3 bases at J, with 25 bases between. CDR1 and CDR2 (germline): LGHNT, FRNRAP. The CDR3 contains 19 residues. The CDR3 DNA reads TGTGCTAGTGGTTTGCCTCAGCGGTACCCAGACAGGTTCTACACTGAAGCTTTCTTT. Residues: CASGLPQRYPDRFYTEAFF.

The genes are TRBV7-9 and TRBJ2-3; D not certain. The CDR3 consists of 12 residues. Looked up from germline, CDR1 is SEHNR and CDR2 is FQNEAQ (reference sequence). V was shortened by 8 bases and J by 6 bases, with 12 bases between the two germline ends. DNA of the CDR3: TGTGCCAGCTCCCGAGGAGCGGATACGCAGTATTTT. Translated, it gives CASSRGADTQYF.

The V gene is TRBV18, the J gene TRBJ1-1, with 7 bases aligning to TRBD1. This CDR3 is built from 15 residues. V was pared by 3 bases and J by 5 bases, with 9 bases of the junction left unmatched. The germline V gene has CDR1 KGHSH and CDR2 LQKENI. CDR3 in DNA: TGTGCCAGCTCACCGCAGGTACAGGGGAGGACTGAAGCTTTCTTT. The encoded protein is CASSPQVQGRTEAFF.

CDR3 residues: CASGYLTGLAGYNEQFF. In DNA, the CDR3 is TGCGCCAGCGGCTACTTAACGGGACTAGCGGGATACAATGAGCAGTTCTTC. The rearrangement links TRBV5-1 to TRBJ2-1; 13 positions agree with TRBD2. Germline CDR1 SGHRS, CDR2 YFSETQ. Trimming at V came to 7 bases and at J to 4 bases, leaving 11 bases not matched to a gene. The CDR3 runs 17 residues.

This chain joins TRBV5-1 and TRBJ2-5, with 8 bases matching TRBD2. The germline CDR1 and CDR2 sequences are SGHRS and YFSETQ. V lost 0 bases to trimming and J lost 5 bases; unmatched junction nucleotides: 21. There are 20 residues in the CDR3. The CDR3 loop is CASSLGARPMREDGGETQYF. The CDR3 DNA follows: TGCGCCAGCAGCTTGGGGGCAAGGCCAATGCGGGAGGACGGAGGGGAGACCCAGTACTTC. Using reference TRBV5-1 and TRBJ2-5 for the parts outside the CDR3, the full variable domain is KAGVTQTPRYLIKTRGQQVTLSCSPISGHRSVSWYQQTPGQGLQFLFEYFSETQRNKGNFPGRFSGRQFSNSRSEMNVSTLELGDSALYLCASSLGARPMREDGGETQYFGPGTRLLVL.

This clone came up a few times. The chain links TRBV29-1 to TRBJ1-1; 7 nucleotides agree with TRBD1. With V trimmed by 7 bases and J by 0 bases, 5 bases remained unmatched. CDR1 and CDR2 from the germline V gene are SQVTM and ANQGSEA. The CDR3 sequence is 13 residues long. The CDR3 DNA reads as TGCAGCGGAACGGGACAGTTGAACACTGAAGCTTTCTTT. Its protein product is CSGTGQLNTEAFF.

This chain connects TRBV19 to TRBJ1-1; 7 bases are shared with TRBD1. The germline CDR1 and CDR2 sequences are LNHDA and SQIVND (reference sequence). The V gene end was trimmed by 7 bases and the J gene end by 6 bases; junction bases not matched to a gene: 8. This CDR3 has 13 residues. The chain's CDR3 is CASIVWGTAEAFF. Here the CDR3 DNA reads TGTGCCAGTATTGTTTGGGGGACAGCTGAAGCTTTCTTT. Complete variable domain (other parts from reference TRBV19 and TRBJ1-1): DGGITQSPKYLFRKEGQNVTLSCEQNLNHDAMYWYRQDPGQGLRLIYYSQIVNDFQKGDIAEGYSVSREKKESFPLTVTSAQKNPTAFYLCASIVWGTAEAFFGQGTRLTVV.

The CDR3 bases are TGTGCCAGCAGTTTATTAGGCATAAAAGGGACAGGGGCGGGTGGCTACGAGCAGTACTTC. The encoded protein is CASSLLGIKGTGAGGYEQYF. J is TRBJ2-7 and V is TRBV28; 10 bases map to TRBD1. Germline V lookup: CDR1 MDHEN, CDR2 SYDVKM. There are 20 residues in the CDR3. J lost 3 bases, V lost 1 base, and 18 bases had no gene match.

The sample holds a few counts of this clone. The rearrangement joins TRBV6-2 or TRBV6-3 to TRBJ2-5; 13 bases align to TRBD2. Per germline, CDR1 MNHEY and CDR2 SVGEGT. J was trimmed by 9 bases and V by 2 bases; bases with no gene match: 9. CDR3 size: 16 residues. CDR3 bases: TGTGCCAGCAGTTACCCTGGACTAGCGGGGGTCCGGGCCCAGTACTTC. Translation gives CASSYPGLAGVRAQYF.

V usage is TRBV10-3 and J usage is TRBJ1-1, with D unresolved. CDR3 length: 15 amino acids. V lost 0 bases and J 2 bases, leaving 10 bases between the germline ends. Germline CDR1 reads ENHRY; CDR2 reads SYGVKD. The CDR3 loop is CAISESGDINTEAFF. The CDR3 coding sequence is TGTGCCATCAGTGAGTCCGGGGATATAAACACTGAAGCTTTCTTT.

This clone was counted a few times. CDR3 protein: CASSLGFLGTGESGEQYF. The CDR3 DNA follows: TGTGCCAGCAGCTTAGGGTTTCTGGGGACAGGGGAATCAGGCGAGCAGTACTTC. This chain uses TRBV7-8 with TRBJ2-7, with TRBD1 matching over 10 bases. With 1 base clipped from V and 6 bases from J, the junction kept 15 bases outside the gene matches. CDR3 length: 18 residues. Germline CDR1 SGHVS, CDR2 FQNEAQ.

CDR3 DNA sequence: TGTGCCTGGAGTGTACTAGGGTGGAGTACTGAAGCTTTCTTT. As protein: CAWSVLGWSTEAFF. J is TRBJ1-1 and V is TRBV30; D is unresolved. The CDR3 length is 14 residues. V was cut by 0 bases and J by 5 bases, with 13 bases left in between. Per germline, CDR1 GTSNPN and CDR2 SVGIG (reference sequence).

The V and J genes are TRBV10-3 and TRBJ1-4; the D gene is possibly TRBD1 (5 bases). The germline V gene encodes CDR1 ENHRY and CDR2 SYGVKD. The CDR3 covers 16 residues. V was trimmed by 1 base and J by 4 bases, leaving 13 bases between them. DNA of the CDR3: TGTGCCATCAGTGAGTTACCGACAGCCCTTAATGAAAAACTGTTTTTT. Its protein product is CAISELPTALNEKLFF.

The V and J genes are TRBV10-2 and TRBJ2-7; 13 bases match TRBD2. Germline V CDR1 and CDR2: WSHSY, SAAADI. This CDR3 is 16 amino acids long. V gave up 8 bases and J gave up 1 base; unmatched junction bases: 8. The CDR3 is CASYGLAGEGSYEQYF. The CDR3, as DNA: TGCGCCAGCTACGGACTAGCGGGAGAGGGATCCTACGAGCAGTACTTC.

The chain employs TRBV7-2 and TRBJ1-4; 8 nucleotides line up with TRBD1. The CDR3 consists of 13 residues. Germline assignment: CDR1 SGHTA and CDR2 FQGNSA. Trimming at V came to 4 bases and at J to 5 bases, leaving 0 bases not matched to a gene. CDR3 coding DNA: TGTGCCAGCAGCTGGACAGGGAATGAAAAACTGTTTTTT. It codes for CASSWTGNEKLFF.

This chain joins TRBV18 and TRBJ2-1; 7 bases are a match to TRBD2. CDR3 length: 18 amino acids. Trimming removed 1 base from V and 5 bases from J; junction bases left unmatched: 14. The V gene's germline CDR1 is KGHSH and CDR2 LQKENI. As DNA, the CDR3 is TGTGCCAGCTCACCACTACATCCCGGGGGGACTACGAACAATGAGCAGTTCTTC. It translates to CASSPLHPGGTTNNEQFF. Using reference TRBV18 and TRBJ2-1 for the parts outside the CDR3, the full variable domain is NAGVMQNPRHLVRRRGQEARLRCSPMKGHSHVYWYRQLPEEGLKFMVYLQKENIIDESGMPKERFSAEFPKEGPSILRIQQVVRGDSAAYFCASSPLHPGGTTNNEQFFGPGTRLTVL.

This chain joins TRBV18 and TRBJ2-7, with D tentatively TRBD2 (5 bases). Germline V gene data show CDR1 as KGHSH and CDR2 as LQKENI. The CDR3 contains 14 residues. Trimming stripped 6 bases from V and 3 bases from J, with 15 bases between. DNA for the CDR3: TGTGCCAGCTCCCCCCGGGAACATGGCTACGAGCAGTACTTC. This encodes CASSPREHGYEQYF.

Note on this clone: Other DNA sequences of this sample code for an identical CDR3. The CDR3 reads CASSLGGRNQPQHF. The CDR3 bases are TGTGCCAGCAGTTTAGGCGGGAGGAATCAGCCCCAGCATTTT. The chain is built from TRBV28 and TRBJ1-5; no firm D call. This CDR3 is built from 14 residues. V was clipped by 2 bases and J by 4 bases, with 9 bases between them. Germline V gene lookup returns CDR1 MDHEN and CDR2 SYDVKM.

The rearrangement uses TRBV6-2 or TRBV6-3 and TRBJ2-4; D may be TRBD2 (6 bases). This CDR3 is built from 14 residues. V lost 6 bases and J lost 7, with 16 bases in between. CDR1 is MNHEY and CDR2 is SVGEGT in the germline V gene. The CDR3 loop reads CASRPPGEVNIQYF. CDR3 sequence (DNA): TGTGCCAGCAGGCCTCCGGGAGAGGTGAACATTCAGTACTTC.

This chain connects TRBV27 to TRBJ2-3; 10 bases match TRBD1. This CDR3 has 17 residues. V dropped 7 bases and J dropped 5; count of bases not matched to a gene: 15. The germline V gene has CDR1 MNHEY and CDR2 SMNVEV (reference sequence). The CDR3 loop is CASTHGAGTGVGDTQYF. The CDR3 DNA reads as TGTGCCAGCACCCACGGCGCTGGGACAGGGGTTGGAGATACGCAGTATTTT.

This chain connects TRBV5-1 to TRBJ2-7; D not resolved. Trimming removed 6 bases from V and 0 bases from J, with 4 bases in between. The germline gives CDR1 SGHRS, CDR2 YFSETQ. The CDR3 length is 11 residues. The CDR3 nucleotides read TGCGCCAGCACCAACTCCTACGAGCAGTACTTC. Protein product: CASTNSYEQYF.